The clone carrying this T cell receptor (beta chain) was observed a few times. The germline V gene encodes CDR1 SQVTM and CDR2 ANQGSEA. CDR3 length: 13 amino acids. V lost 3 bases and J 1 base, leaving 9 bases between the germline ends. Clones were read by immunoSEQ multiplex PCR, and TCRdb kept only the in-frame ones, dropping some. The sample includes about 52,000 clones, around nine tenths of them seen just once. The sample originates from a study of T cell changes during pregnancy in multiple sclerosis. The receptor comes from a female donor with multiple sclerosis, enrolled in a pregnancy study. This chain uses TRBV29-1 with TRBJ1-1; D unclear. Sequenced material: CD4+ T cells from peripheral blood mononuclear cells, taken before pregnancy. The CDR3 sequence is CSVERAPNTEAFF. CDR3 nucleotide sequence: TGCAGCGTTGAGAGGGCCCCGAACACTGAAGCTTTCTTT.